This T cell receptor (beta chain) appears in the sequencing data of a study of T cell repertoires in cytomegalovirus infection. Overall study context: HLA-C-restricted CMV epitopes, recently identified, and well-studied HLA-B-restricted ones were used by the study. Points from the study as a whole: HLA-C-restricted CMV clonotypes gave the most frequent clonotype in two of eight donors. Cumulative frequency of public TCR beta families picked out carriers of CMV plus the relevant HLA.

Remarks on this clonotype: Its antigen is as yet unknown.

CDR1 DFQATT and CDR2 SNEGSKA come from the germline V gene (reference sequence). The germline V and J ends were trimmed by 3 bases and 9 bases, with 21 bases remaining between them. The CDR3 sequence is 15 residues long. Via MiXCR, TCRdb re-called the reads, giving one row per CDR3 protein. The sample shows hundreds of thousands of distinct CDR3 sequences, about 33% of them seen only once. Material: cultured PBMCs, obtained from culture after CMV antigen stimulation. This sequence joins TRBV20-1 and TRBJ2-1, with D perhaps assigned TRBD1 or TRBD2 (6 bases each). This TCR was sampled from a human donor in good health (CMV status not recorded). Some clones in this sample may be carry-over from other donors' samples. CDR3 in DNA: TGCAGTGCTAGCCCCGGACAGCGGGTACCCGGTGAGCAGTTCTTC. Amino acid sequence: CSASPGQRVPGEQFF.